These T cell receptor beta chains were read from a single sample in a study of blood T cell repertoires in COVID-19. Sequencing was performed with immunoSEQ multiplex PCR; in TCRdb, only in-frame clones are kept and a portion is missing. The repertoire holds 250,000 to 400,000 clones, with about 90% as singletons. Material for sequencing was peripheral blood. The receptors were gathered from a young woman with COVID-19, enrolled during active disease. CDR3s include the opening cysteine and the closing phenylalanine or tryptophan. The D gene is left open where the match is weak. Where a row states a size, it is once, few, many or the class of an expanded clone; other rows omit it.

>once|TRBD2|TRBV5-4|TRBJ2-1
TGTGCCAGCACCCTTGCCGGGACTAGTAGTGTGTATCGGCAGTTCTTC
CASTLAGTSSVYRQFF
>-|TRBD2|TRBV7-9|TRBJ2-5
TGTGCCAGCAGCTTAGGGGAGGGGACCCAGTACTTC
CASSLGEGTQYF
>once|TRBD2|TRBV27|TRBJ2-1
TGTGCCAGCAGCTATAGCGGGAGGGGTTACAATGAGCAGTTCTTC
CASSYSGRGYNEQFF
>-|-|TRBV19|TRBJ1-5
TGTGCCGTTGGCGGCAGGGGACCTAATCAGCCCCAGCATTTT
CAVGGRGPNQPQHF
>-|-|TRBV5-1|TRBJ2-7
TGCGCCAGCAGCACGGGGGTCTCAGCGGCCTACGAGCAGTACTTC
CASSTGVSAAYEQYF
>-|-|TRBV6-5|TRBJ1-1
TGTGCCAGCAGTTCCTCCCCCGGGGGCACTGAAGCTTTCTTT
CASSSSPGGTEAFF
>-|TRBD1|TRBV7-2|TRBJ1-6
TGTGCCAGCAGCTTAGTGGGGACAGGGGCTTTAAATTCACCCCTCCACTTT
CASSLVGTGALNSPLHF
>-|TRBD2|TRBV29-1|TRBJ2-2
TGCAGCGTGGATCTAGCGGGTATCGGGGAGCTGTTTTTT
CSVDLAGIGELFF
>-|TRBD1|TRBV18|TRBJ1-2
TGTGCCAGCTCACCGGGACAGGACTATGGCTACACCTTC
CASSPGQDYGYTF
>-|-|TRBV5-4|TRBJ2-7
TGTGCCAGCAGCTTTGAGGCTAATACCTACGAGCAGTACTTC
CASSFEANTYEQYF
>few|-|TRBV7-9|TRBJ1-1
TGTGCCAGCAGCTTAGGTTCGGTCCGGGACACTGAAGCTTTCTTT
CASSLGSVRDTEAFF
>many|TRBD1|TRBV7-2|TRBJ1-3
TGTGCCAGCAGTCGGGGACAGGGGCTCTCAAACACCATATATTTT
CASSRGQGLSNTIYF
>-|-|TRBV10-3|TRBJ1-3
TGTGCCATCAGACTCGACAGAATCTCTGGAAACACCATATATTTT
CAIRLDRISGNTIYF
>-|-|TRBV20-1|TRBJ2-1
TGCAGTGCTAGTGCGTTCAGTGAGCAGTTCTTC
CSASAFSEQFF
>-|-|TRBV6-5|TRBJ2-7
TGTGCCAGCGGGTTCAGGGAAGACGAGCAGTACTTC
CASGFREDEQYF
>-|TRBD1|TRBV10-2|TRBJ2-7
TGCGCCACCCTCCGACAGGGATCCTACGAGCAGTACTTC
CATLRQGSYEQYF
>-|-|TRBV14|TRBJ2-1
TGTGCCAGCAGCCAAGCCACCTACTACAATGAGCAGTTCTTC
CASSQATYYNEQFF
>-|TRBD1|TRBV4-1|TRBJ1-1
TGCGCCAGCAGCCAAGACGAGGGGGCCCCCAACACTGAAGCTTTCTTT
CASSQDEGAPNTEAFF
>-|-|TRBV6-5|TRBJ1-1
TGTGCCAGCAGCGCTTCCAGGGATGTGAACACTGAAGCTTTCTTT
CASSASRDVNTEAFF
>-|-|TRBV19|TRBJ2-1
TGTGCCAGTAGCCTCCGGGACACCATCGCACTCAGCTCCTACAATGAGCAGTTCTTC
CASSLRDTIALSSYNEQFF
>-|-|TRBV25-1|TRBJ1-4
TGTGCCAGCAGTGAGCGGGGGCCTAATGAAAAACTGTTTTTT
CASSERGPNEKLFF
>-|-|TRBV4-1|TRBJ1-5
TGCGCCAGCAGCCAAGATCTCTACCAGCCCCAGCATTTT
CASSQDLYQPQHF
>-|TRBD1|TRBV6-1|TRBJ2-5
TGTGCCAGCAGTGCCAGGGCAGGGGGCACCAGGGAGACCCAGTACTTC
CASSARAGGTRETQYF
>-|TRBD2|TRBV5-1|TRBJ2-1
TGCGCCAGCAGCTTGGCTCATACTAGCGGGAAATACAATGAGCAGTTCTTC
CASSLAHTSGKYNEQFF
>-|-|TRBV2|TRBJ2-1
TGTGCCAGCAGTGTCATACTCCCCTCCTACAATGAGCAGTTCTTC
CASSVILPSYNEQFF
>-|-|TRBV7-9|TRBJ1-3
TGTGCCAGCAGCGCAAATCGACAGAGCTCTGGAAACACCATATATTTT
CASSANRQSSGNTIYF
>-|TRBD1|TRBV19|TRBJ1-2
TGTGCCAGTAGCATATTGGGACAGCCGAACTATGGCTACACCTTC
CASSILGQPNYGYTF
>-|-|TRBV27|TRBJ2-1
TGTGCCAGCAGTTGGGGGGATGAGCAGTTCTTC
CASSWGDEQFF
>-|TRBD1|TRBV10-3|TRBJ1-1
TGTGCCATCCGGGACAGGGTGAACACTGAAGCTTTCTTT
CAIRDRVNTEAFF
>few|TRBD2|TRBV30|TRBJ2-1
TGTGCCTGGGGGGGACTAGCGGACCCATACAATGAGCAGTTCTTC
CAWGGLADPYNEQFF
>-|TRBD1|TRBV3-1/TRBV3-2|TRBJ2-7
TGTGCCAGCAGCCAGGGACAGGGGGGCGGCGAGCAGTACTTC
CASSQGQGGGEQYF
>-|-|TRBV6-2/TRBV6-3|TRBJ2-3
TGTGCCAGCAGCACTACAGATACGCAGTATTTT
CASSTTDTQYF
>-|-|TRBV5-4|TRBJ2-1
TGTGCCAGCAGCTTTTTAGGGGATGAGCAGTTCTTC
CASSFLGDEQFF
>-|-|TRBV5-1|TRBJ1-3
TGCGCCAGCAGCTTGGGGCAGGGGAACACCATATATTTT
CASSLGQGNTIYF
>-|-|TRBV15|TRBJ2-7
TGTGCCACCAGCAGAGGGGGCGCTTCCTACGAGCAGTACTTC
CATSRGGASYEQYF
>-|-|TRBV27|TRBJ2-1
TGTGCCAGCAGTCCGAGGGAACGGCCCTACAATGAGCAGTTCTTC
CASSPRERPYNEQFF
>-|-|TRBV30|TRBJ1-3
TGTGCCTGGTCCCTCTCTGGAAACACCATATATTTT
CAWSLSGNTIYF
>-|-|TRBV5-1|TRBJ1-2
TGCGCCAGCAGCCTCACTTCCGGACAGTTGGACTATGGCTACACCTTC
CASSLTSGQLDYGYTF
>-|-|TRBV12-3/TRBV12-4|TRBJ1-1
TGTGCCAGCATTCGGGGATGGGCCACTGAAGCTTTCTTT
CASIRGWATEAFF
>-|-|TRBV5-1|TRBJ2-7
TGCGCCAGCAGCTCGGGTTCGGGGGGCGCGGGAATCGACGAGCAGTACTTC
CASSSGSGGAGIDEQYF
>-|TRBD2|TRBV5-1|TRBJ2-1
TGCGCCAGCAGCCCCCTGAGTAGCGGGAGCCTTGAGCAGTTCTTC
CASSPLSSGSLEQFF
>-|-|TRBV11-2|TRBJ2-2
TGTGCCAGCAGCCTCACGAGGGCCGGGGAGCTGTTTTTT
CASSLTRAGELFF
>-|-|TRBV2|TRBJ1-2
TGTGCCAGCAGTGAAGCGAGGCAGAATTATGGCTACACCTTC
CASSEARQNYGYTF
>-|-|TRBV29-1|TRBJ2-1
TGCAGCGTTGAAGGGGGTATGAGGGATTCCTACAATGAGCAGTTCTTC
CSVEGGMRDSYNEQFF
>-|TRBD1|TRBV10-3|TRBJ1-5
TGTGCCATCAGCCCACATACAGGGGGCAATCAGCCCCAGCATTTT
CAISPHTGGNQPQHF
>-|-|TRBV5-8|TRBJ1-2
TGTGCCAGCAGCTTGGAGGCAGGGCCTAACTATGGCTACACCTTC
CASSLEAGPNYGYTF
>few|-|TRBV6-1|TRBJ2-2
TGTGCCAGCAGTGAAGAATTAAGCGGAACCGGGGAGCTGTTTTTT
CASSEELSGTGELFF
>-|TRBD2|TRBV4-2|TRBJ2-3
TGTGCCAGCAGCCAAGAGACGCGGGAGGGCGCAGATACGCAGTATTTT
CASSQETREGADTQYF
>-|TRBD2|TRBV30|TRBJ2-2
TGTGCCTGGAGGGGTCCCCTAGCGGGCGTCCCGAACACCGGGGAGCTGTTTTTT
CAWRGPLAGVPNTGELFF
>-|-|TRBV5-1|TRBJ1-1
TGCGCCAGCAGCTTGGAGCAGGGATATACTGAAGCTTTCTTT
CASSLEQGYTEAFF